This T cell receptor beta chain was retrieved from a study of shared clonotypes between healthy human individuals. Donation came from healthy HIV-negative adults that had no recent acute infections or vaccinations. This clone appeared many times. Here immunoSEQ multiplex PCR was the method, and the copy in TCRdb shows in-frame clones only, minus some. The sample records approximately 720,000 clones, less than 80% being singletons. The germline CDR1 and CDR2 sequences are LGHNA and YNFKEQ. V gave up 1 base and J gave up 5 bases; unmatched junction bases: 8. The CDR3 extends over 17 amino acids. The TCR was taken from a woman aged 25 to 39 in good health. Sequenced: memory CD4+ T cells sorted from blood. The subset denotes: CD45RA-negative fraction. The genes are TRBV4-2 and TRBJ2-3; 11 bases are shared with TRBD2. CDR3 nucleotide sequence: TGTGCCAGCAGCCAAGTGGGTAGCGGGAGGGCCGTAGATACGCAGTATTTT. This sequence encodes CASSQVGSGRAVDTQYF.